Below are 2 T cell receptor beta chains sequenced from a single sample in a study of human T cells and chemical hapten exposure. Treatment meaning: therapeutic diphenylcyclopropenone sensitization with weekly scalp DPC. Single cDNA molecules in the library carried unique molecular identifiers attached during preparation. Using its own MiXCR run on the reads, TCRdb lists one record per CDR3 protein. The sample lists 450 to 500 distinct CDR3 sequences, 35% to 45% occurring once. The specimen comprised whole blood, sampled before DPC sensitization or 2, 6, or about 24 weeks after (not recorded which). These receptors came from an adult with alopecia areata. Some clones in this sample may be carry-over from other donors' samples. This table probably holds off-target reads from a library built for another chain.

The chain joins TRBV2 to TRBJ1-6; a weak D match, TRBD1 (5 bases). In germline, CDR1 is SNHLY, CDR2 FYNNEI. Trimming cost V 4 bases and J 3 bases, with 7 bases left between them. The CDR3 is 14 residues long. CDR3 sequence: CASSARGYNSPLHF. CDR3 nucleotide sequence: TGTGCCAGCAGTGCAAGGGGCTATAATTCACCCCTCCACTTT.

There are a few counts of this clonotype. The gene calls are TRBV2 and TRBJ2-1; D is ambiguous. Germline loops: CDR1 SNHLY, CDR2 FYNNEI. V was shortened by 5 bases and J by 4 bases, with 18 bases between the two germline ends. The CDR3 has 16 amino acids. The CDR3: CASSIPPSVLYNEQFF. DNA of the CDR3: TGTGCCAGCAGTATACCCCCTTCGGTTTTATACAATGAGCAGTTCTTC.